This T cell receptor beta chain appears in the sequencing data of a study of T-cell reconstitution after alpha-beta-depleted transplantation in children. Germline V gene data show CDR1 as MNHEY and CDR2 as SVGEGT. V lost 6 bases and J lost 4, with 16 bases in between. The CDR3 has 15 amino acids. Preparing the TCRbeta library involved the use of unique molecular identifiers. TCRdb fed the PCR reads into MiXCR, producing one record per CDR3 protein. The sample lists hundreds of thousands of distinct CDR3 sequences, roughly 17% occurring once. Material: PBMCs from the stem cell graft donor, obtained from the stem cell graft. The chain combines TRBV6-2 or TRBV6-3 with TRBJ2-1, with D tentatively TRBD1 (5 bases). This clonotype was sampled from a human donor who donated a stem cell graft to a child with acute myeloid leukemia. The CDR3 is CASSHTGTPYNEQFF. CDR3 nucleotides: TGTGCCAGCAGCCATACAGGAACACCTTACAATGAGCAGTTCTTC.